The subject of this entry is one TCR beta chain. Germline assignment: CDR1 SGDLS and CDR2 YYNGEE. CDR3 length: 13 residues. V lost 4 bases and J lost 5, with 13 bases in between. This sample is part of a study of blood T cell repertoires in COVID-19. Across the whole study: COVID-19 samples collected from the United States, Italy and Spain covered acute and convalescent phases.

Clones were read by immunoSEQ multiplex PCR, and TCRdb kept only the in-frame ones, dropping some. This table has under 150,000 clones, around 76% appearing once. The receptor was derived from a man older than 75 with acute or convalescent COVID-19. Sequences were obtained from peripheral blood. V gene TRBV9 combines with J gene TRBJ2-7, with D possibly TRBD1 on 6 matching bases. CDR3 loop: CASSPRQVDEQYF. The CDR3, as DNA: TGTGCCAGCAGCCCGAGACAGGTCGACGAGCAGTACTTC.